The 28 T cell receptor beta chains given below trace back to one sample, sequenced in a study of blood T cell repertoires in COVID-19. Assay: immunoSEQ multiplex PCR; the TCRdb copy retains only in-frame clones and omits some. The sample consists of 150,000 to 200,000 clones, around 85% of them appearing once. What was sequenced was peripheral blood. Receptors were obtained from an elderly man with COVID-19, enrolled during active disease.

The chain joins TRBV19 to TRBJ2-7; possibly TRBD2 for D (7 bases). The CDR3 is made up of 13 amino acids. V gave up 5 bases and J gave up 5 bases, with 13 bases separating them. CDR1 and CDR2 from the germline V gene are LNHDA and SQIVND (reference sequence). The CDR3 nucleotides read TGTGCCAGTAGTTCGAGGGGGGGGGACGAGCAGTACTTC. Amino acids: CASSSRGGDEQYF.

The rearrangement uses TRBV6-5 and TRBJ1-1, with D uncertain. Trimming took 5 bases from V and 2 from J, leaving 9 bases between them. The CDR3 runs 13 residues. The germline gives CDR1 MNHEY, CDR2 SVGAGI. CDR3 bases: TGTGCCAGCAGTCTAGTAGTAAACACTGAAGCTTTCTTT. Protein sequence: CASSLVVNTEAFF.

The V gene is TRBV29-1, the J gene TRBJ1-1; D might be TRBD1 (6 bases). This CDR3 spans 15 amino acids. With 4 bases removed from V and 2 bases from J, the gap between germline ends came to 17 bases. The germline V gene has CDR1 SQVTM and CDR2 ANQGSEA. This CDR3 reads CSVAPLTGANTEAFF. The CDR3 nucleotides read TGCAGCGTTGCCCCACTGACAGGAGCTAACACTGAAGCTTTCTTT.

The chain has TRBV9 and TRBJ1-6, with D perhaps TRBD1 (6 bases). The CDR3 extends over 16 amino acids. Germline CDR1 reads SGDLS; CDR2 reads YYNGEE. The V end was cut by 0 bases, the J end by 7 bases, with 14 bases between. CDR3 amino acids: CASSVEGGSDNSPLHF. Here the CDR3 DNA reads TGTGCCAGCAGCGTAGAAGGGGGATCCGACAATTCACCCCTCCACTTT.

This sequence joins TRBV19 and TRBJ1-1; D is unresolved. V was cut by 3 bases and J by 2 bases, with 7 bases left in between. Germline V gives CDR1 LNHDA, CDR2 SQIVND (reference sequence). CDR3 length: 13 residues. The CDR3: CASSMGSNTEAFF. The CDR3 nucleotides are TGTGCCAGTAGTATGGGCAGTAACACTGAAGCTTTCTTT.

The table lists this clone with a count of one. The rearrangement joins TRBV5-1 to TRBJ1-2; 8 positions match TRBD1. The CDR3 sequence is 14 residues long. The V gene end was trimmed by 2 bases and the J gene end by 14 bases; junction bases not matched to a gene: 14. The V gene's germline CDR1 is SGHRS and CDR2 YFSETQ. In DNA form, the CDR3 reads TGCGCCAGCAGCTTACTATTGACAGGGGTGGGCCCTACCTTC. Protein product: CASSLLLTGVGPTF.

The CDR3 nucleotides are TGTGCCAGCAGCAGACAGGCGAATCTAGAAAGTCAGCCCCAGCATTTT. Encoded protein: CASSRQANLESQPQHF. V and J are TRBV7-9 and TRBJ1-5, with D possibly TRBD1 on 6 matching bases. Germline assignment: CDR1 SEHNR and CDR2 FQNEAQ (reference sequence). Trimming stripped 5 bases from V and 6 bases from J, with 20 bases between. The CDR3 has 16 residues.

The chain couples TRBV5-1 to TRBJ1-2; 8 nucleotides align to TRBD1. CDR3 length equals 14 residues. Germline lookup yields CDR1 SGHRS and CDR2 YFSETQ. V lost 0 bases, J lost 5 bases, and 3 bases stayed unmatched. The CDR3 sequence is CASSLVGQGYGYTF. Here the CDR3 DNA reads TGCGCCAGCAGCTTGGTCGGACAGGGTTATGGCTACACCTTC.

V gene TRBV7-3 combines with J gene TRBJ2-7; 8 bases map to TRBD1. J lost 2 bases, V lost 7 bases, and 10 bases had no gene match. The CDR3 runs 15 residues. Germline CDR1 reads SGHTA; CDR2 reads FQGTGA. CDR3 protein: CASNSGTGDTYEQYF. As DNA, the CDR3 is TGTGCCAGCAACTCCGGGACAGGAGATACCTACGAGCAGTACTTC. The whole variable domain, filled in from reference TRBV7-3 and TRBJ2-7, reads GAGVSQTPSNKVTEKGKYVELRCDPISGHTALYWYRQSLGQGPEFLIYFQGTGAADDSGLPNDRFFAVRPEGSVSTLKIQRTERGDSAVYLCASNSGTGDTYEQYFGPGTRLTVT.

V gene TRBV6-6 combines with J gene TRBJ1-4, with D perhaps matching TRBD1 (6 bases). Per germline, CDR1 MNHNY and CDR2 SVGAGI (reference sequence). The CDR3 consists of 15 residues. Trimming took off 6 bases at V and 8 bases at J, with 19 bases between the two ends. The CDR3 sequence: CASRQSRGAGEKLFF. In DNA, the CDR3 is TGTGCCAGCAGACAGTCACGGGGGGCGGGGGAAAAACTGTTTTTT.

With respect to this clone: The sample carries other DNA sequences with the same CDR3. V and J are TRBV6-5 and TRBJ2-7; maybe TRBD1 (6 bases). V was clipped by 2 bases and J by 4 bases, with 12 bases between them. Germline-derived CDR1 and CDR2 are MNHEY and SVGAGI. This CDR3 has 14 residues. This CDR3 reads CASSYRQGRYEQYF. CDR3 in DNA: TGTGCCAGCAGTTACCGGCAGGGGAGATACGAGCAGTACTTC.

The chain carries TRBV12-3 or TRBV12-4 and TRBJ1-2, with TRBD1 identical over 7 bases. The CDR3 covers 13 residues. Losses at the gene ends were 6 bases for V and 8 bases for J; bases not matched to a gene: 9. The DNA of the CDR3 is TGTGCCAGCAGAAAAACAGGGGTACCCGGCTACACCTTC. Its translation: CASRKTGVPGYTF.

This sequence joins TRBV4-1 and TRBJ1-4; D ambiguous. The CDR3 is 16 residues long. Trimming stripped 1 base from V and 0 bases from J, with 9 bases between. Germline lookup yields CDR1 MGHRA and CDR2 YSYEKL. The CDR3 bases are TGCGCCAGCAGCCAAGGCGGCAGCGCAACTAATGAAAAACTGTTTTTT. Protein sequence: CASSQGGSATNEKLFF.

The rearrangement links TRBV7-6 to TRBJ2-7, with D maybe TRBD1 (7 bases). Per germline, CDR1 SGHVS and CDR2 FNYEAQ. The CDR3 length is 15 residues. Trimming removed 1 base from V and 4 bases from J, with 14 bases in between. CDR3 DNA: TGTGCCAGCAGCTTAGATAAGGCAGGGGGGTACGAGCAGTACTTC. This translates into CASSLDKAGGYEQYF.

The CDR3 DNA sequence: TGTGCCAGCAGTTTAGGACAGCGCTACAATCAGCCCCAGCATTTT. As protein: CASSLGQRYNQPQHF. This chain uses TRBV6-5 with TRBJ1-5; a weak D match, TRBD1 (6 bases). Trimming removed 4 bases from V and 3 bases from J, with 13 bases in between. The CDR3 contains 15 residues. The V gene's germline CDR1 is MNHEY and CDR2 SVGAGI.

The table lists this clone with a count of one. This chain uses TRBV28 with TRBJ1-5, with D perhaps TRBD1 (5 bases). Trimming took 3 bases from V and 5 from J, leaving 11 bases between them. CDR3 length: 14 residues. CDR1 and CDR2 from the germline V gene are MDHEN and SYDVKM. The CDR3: CASSFLQEYQPQHF. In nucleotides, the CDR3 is TGTGCCAGCAGTTTCCTACAGGAGTATCAGCCCCAGCATTTT.

CDR3 bases: TGTGCCAGCTCACCGGGACAGGATCTCTATGGCTACACCTTC. As protein: CASSPGQDLYGYTF. The rearrangement links TRBV18 to TRBJ1-2; 8 nucleotides line up with TRBD1. Germline V CDR1 and CDR2: KGHSH, LQKENI. The ends lost 3 bases at V and 4 bases at J; junction bases unmatched: 4. The CDR3 consists of 14 residues. Combining the CDR3 with reference TRBV18 and TRBJ1-2 gives the whole variable domain NAGVMQNPRHLVRRRGQEARLRCSPMKGHSHVYWYRQLPEEGLKFMVYLQKENIIDESGMPKERFSAEFPKEGPSILRIQQVVRGDSAAYFCASSPGQDLYGYTFGSGTRLTVV.

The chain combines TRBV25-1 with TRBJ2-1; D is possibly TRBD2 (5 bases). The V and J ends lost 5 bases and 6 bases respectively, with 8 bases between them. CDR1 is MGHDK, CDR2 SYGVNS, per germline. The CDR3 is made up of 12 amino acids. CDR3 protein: CASSSGINEQFF. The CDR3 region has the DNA TGTGCCAGCAGTTCGGGGATCAATGAGCAGTTCTTC.

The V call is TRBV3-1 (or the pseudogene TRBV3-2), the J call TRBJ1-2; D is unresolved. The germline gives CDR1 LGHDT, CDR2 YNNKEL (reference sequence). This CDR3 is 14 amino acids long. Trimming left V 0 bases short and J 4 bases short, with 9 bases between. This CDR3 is CASSQEVQTYGYTF. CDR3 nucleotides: TGTGCCAGCAGCCAAGAGGTACAGACCTATGGCTACACCTTC.

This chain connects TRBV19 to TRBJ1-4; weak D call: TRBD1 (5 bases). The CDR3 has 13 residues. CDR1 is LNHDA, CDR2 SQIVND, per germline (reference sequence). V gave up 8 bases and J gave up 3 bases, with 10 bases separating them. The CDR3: CASAGPPNEKLFF. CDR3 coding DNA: TGTGCCAGTGCGGGGCCACCTAATGAAAAACTGTTTTTT. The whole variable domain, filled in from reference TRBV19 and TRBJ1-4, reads DGGITQSPKYLFRKEGQNVTLSCEQNLNHDAMYWYRQDPGQGLRLIYYSQIVNDFQKGDIAEGYSVSREKKESFPLTVTSAQKNPTAFYLCASAGPPNEKLFFGSGTQLSVL.

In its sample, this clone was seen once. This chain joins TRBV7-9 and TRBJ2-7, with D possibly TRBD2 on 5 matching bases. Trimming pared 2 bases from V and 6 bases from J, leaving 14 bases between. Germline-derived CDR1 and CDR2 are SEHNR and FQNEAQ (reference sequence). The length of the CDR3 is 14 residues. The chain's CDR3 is CASSLSGNRGEQYF. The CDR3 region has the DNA TGTGCCAGCAGCTTATCGGGGAATAGAGGCGAGCAGTACTTC.

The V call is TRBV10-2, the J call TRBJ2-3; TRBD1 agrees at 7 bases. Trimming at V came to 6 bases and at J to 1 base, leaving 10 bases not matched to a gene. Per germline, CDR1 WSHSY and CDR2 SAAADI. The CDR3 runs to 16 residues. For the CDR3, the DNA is TGCGCCAGCAGCGACTATTCAGGGGGTGGCACAGATACGCAGTATTTT. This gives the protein CASSDYSGGGTDTQYF.

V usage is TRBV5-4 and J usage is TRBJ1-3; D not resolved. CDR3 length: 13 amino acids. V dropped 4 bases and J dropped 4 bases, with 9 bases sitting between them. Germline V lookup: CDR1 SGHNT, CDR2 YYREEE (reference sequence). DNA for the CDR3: TGTGCCAGCAGCCTACCCTCCGGAAACACCATATATTTT. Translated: CASSLPSGNTIYF.

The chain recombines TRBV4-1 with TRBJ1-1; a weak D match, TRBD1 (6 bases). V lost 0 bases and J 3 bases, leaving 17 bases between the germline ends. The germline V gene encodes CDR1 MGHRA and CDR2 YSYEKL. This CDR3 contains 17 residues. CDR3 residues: CASSQDRIRGADTEAFF. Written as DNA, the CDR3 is TGCGCCAGCAGCCAAGATCGAATTCGGGGGGCTGACACTGAAGCTTTCTTT.

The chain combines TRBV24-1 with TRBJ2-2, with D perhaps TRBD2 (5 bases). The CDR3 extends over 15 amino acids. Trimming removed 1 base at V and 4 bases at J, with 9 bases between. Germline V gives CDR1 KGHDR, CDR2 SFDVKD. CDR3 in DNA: TGTGCCACCAGTGATTTTGGAGGAGCCACCGGGGAGCTGTTTTTT. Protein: CATSDFGGATGELFF.

The CDR3 DNA reads TGCAGTGCTACCCGACAGTATGAAGCTTTCTTT. It specifies CSATRQYEAFF. The chain joins TRBV20-1 to TRBJ1-1; D perhaps matches TRBD1 (5 bases). Trimming removed 4 bases from V and 7 bases from J, with 10 bases in between. Germline loops: CDR1 DFQATT, CDR2 SNEGSKA (reference sequence). This CDR3 has 11 residues.

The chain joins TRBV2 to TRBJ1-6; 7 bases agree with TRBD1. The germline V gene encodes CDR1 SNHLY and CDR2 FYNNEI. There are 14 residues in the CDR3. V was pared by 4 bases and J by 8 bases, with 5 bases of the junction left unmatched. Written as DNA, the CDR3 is TGTGCCAGCAGTGGACAGGGTCCGGATTCACCCCTCCACTTT. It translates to CASSGQGPDSPLHF.

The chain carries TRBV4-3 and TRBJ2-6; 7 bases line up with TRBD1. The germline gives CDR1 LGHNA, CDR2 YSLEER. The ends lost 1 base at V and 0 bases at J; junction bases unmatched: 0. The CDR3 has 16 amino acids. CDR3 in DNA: TGCGCCAGCAGCCAAGGACAGGGCTCTGGGGCCAACGTCCTGACTTTC. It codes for CASSQGQGSGANVLTF.